This is a list of T cell receptor beta chains from one sample in a study of cytomegalovirus exposure and HLA in healthy donors. Method: immunoSEQ multiplex PCR; TCRdb's copy keeps in-frame clones and lacks some. The sample yields about 76,000 clones, around 80% seen once. Source material: PBMCs. The receptors shown here come from a male donor in good health and CMV-seropositive. Each CDR3 is given without its conserved first and last residue. The order of the fields is CDR3 protein, V gene, J gene.

ASSYRGMFGTDTQY,TRBV25-1,TRBJ2-3
ASSIGAAPNQPQH,TRBV19,TRBJ1-5
ATSRDRGTRHT,TRBV15,TRBJ1-2
ASSLSGSSYEQY,TRBV6-5,TRBJ2-7
ASSNRGSQETQY,TRBV19,TRBJ2-5
ASSMGGTANYGYT,TRBV19,TRBJ1-2
ASAQGAHQPQH,TRBV27,TRBJ1-5
ASSVSLAGAFGANVLT,TRBV9,TRBJ2-6
ASSIQGVSTEAF,TRBV19,TRBJ1-1
ASSAGGGSGNTIY,TRBV25-1,TRBJ1-3
ATSSIIGRAENEQF,TRBV15,TRBJ2-1
ASSSSGVAWYNEQF,TRBV7-8,TRBJ2-1
ASTPDTLYEQY,TRBV5-1,TRBJ2-7
ASSLGGLAGGSSTDTQY,TRBV28,TRBJ2-3
ASKLAGGTNTGELF,TRBV28,TRBJ2-2
ATSRAGDYNEQF,TRBV15,TRBJ2-1
ASTLEPPYNEQF,TRBV7-9,TRBJ2-1
ASSLVGLAVEQY,TRBV7-8,TRBJ2-7
ASSLVPGTEAF,TRBV7-8,TRBJ1-1
ASSPQGRRTEAF,TRBV7-2,TRBJ1-1
ASSEGRGTEAF,TRBV10-2,TRBJ1-1
ASSLALAGAGGELF,TRBV11-2,TRBJ2-2
ASSLSPSPNEQF,TRBV27,TRBJ2-1
ASSRQVLGGYT,TRBV28,TRBJ1-2
ASSLPGTSSTDTQY,TRBV5-4,TRBJ2-3
ASSPKPTGLQNTEAF,TRBV18,TRBJ1-1
ASSEGQVSGNTIY,TRBV2,TRBJ1-3
AWSHDRGREQC,TRBV30,TRBJ2-7
ASSPWTGDNEQF,TRBV18,TRBJ2-1
SVLTGDTYEQY,TRBV29-1,TRBJ2-7
AWSANTEKLF,TRBV30,TRBJ1-4
ASSSTSGRDTQY,TRBV11-3,TRBJ2-3
ASSFIASTEAF,TRBV28,TRBJ1-1
ATSRGDYTDTQY,TRBV15,TRBJ2-3
ASSDASGRSYEQY,TRBV6-4,TRBJ2-7
ASSQGGQSYEQY,TRBV4-2,TRBJ2-7
ASRREGGTNEKLF,TRBV28,TRBJ1-4
ASSISGIGNQPQH,TRBV19,TRBJ1-5
ASSEYTQGVGTEAF,TRBV25-1,TRBJ1-1
SVEGDRGHEQY,TRBV29-1,TRBJ2-7
ASSSVARSYEQY,TRBV27,TRBJ2-7
ASSLDRGFQPQH,TRBV7-7,TRBJ1-5
ATSREAAGRYNEQF,TRBV15,TRBJ2-1
ASSLGGQPEAF,TRBV5-4,TRBJ1-1
ASSATSRGLNTGELF,TRBV9,TRBJ2-2
ASSLRDRGTDTQY,TRBV7-6,TRBJ2-3
ASSSAGQGRYTEAF,TRBV5-6,TRBJ1-1
ASSISGSSYNEQF,TRBV9,TRBJ2-1
ASNRANQETQY,TRBV5-6,TRBJ2-5
TSSQERGRVPINSPLH,TRBV1,TRBJ1-6
ASSSRQYNQPQH,TRBV6-5,TRBJ1-5